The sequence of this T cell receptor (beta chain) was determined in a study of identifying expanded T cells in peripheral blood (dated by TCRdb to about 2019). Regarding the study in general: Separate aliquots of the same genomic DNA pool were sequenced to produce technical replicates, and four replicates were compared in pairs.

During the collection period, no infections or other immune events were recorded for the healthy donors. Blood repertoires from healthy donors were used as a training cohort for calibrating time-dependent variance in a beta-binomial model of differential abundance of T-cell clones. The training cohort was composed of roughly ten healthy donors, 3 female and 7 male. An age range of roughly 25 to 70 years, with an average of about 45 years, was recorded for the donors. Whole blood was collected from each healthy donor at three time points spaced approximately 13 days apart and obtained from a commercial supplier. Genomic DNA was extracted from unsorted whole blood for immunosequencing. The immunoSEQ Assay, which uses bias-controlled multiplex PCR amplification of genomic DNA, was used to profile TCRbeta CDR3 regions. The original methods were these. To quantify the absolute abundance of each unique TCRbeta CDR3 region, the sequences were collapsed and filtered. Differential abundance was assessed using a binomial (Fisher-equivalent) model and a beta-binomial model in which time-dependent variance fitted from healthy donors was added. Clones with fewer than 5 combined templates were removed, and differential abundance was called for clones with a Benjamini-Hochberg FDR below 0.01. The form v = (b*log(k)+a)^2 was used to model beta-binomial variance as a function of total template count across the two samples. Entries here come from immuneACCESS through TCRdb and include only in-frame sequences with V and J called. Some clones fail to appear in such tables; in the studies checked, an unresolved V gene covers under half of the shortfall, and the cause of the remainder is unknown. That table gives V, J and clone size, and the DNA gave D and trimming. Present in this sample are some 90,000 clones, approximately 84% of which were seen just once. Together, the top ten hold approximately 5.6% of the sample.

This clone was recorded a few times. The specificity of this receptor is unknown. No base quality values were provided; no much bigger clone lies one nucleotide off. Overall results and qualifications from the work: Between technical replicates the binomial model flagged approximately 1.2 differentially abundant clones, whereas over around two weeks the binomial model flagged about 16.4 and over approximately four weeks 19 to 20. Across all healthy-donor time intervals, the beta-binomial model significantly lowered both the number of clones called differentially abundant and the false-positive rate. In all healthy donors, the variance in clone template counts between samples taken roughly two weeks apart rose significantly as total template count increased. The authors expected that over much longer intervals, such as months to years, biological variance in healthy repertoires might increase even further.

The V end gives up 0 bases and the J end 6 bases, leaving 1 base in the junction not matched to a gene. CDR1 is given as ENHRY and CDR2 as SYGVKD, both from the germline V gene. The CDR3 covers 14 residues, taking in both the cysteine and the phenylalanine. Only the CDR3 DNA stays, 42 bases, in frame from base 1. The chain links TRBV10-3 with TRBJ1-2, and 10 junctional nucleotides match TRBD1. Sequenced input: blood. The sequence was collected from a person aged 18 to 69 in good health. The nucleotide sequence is TGTGCCATCAGTGAGTCGGGGACAGGGGATGGCTACACCTTC. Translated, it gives CAISESGTGDGYTF.